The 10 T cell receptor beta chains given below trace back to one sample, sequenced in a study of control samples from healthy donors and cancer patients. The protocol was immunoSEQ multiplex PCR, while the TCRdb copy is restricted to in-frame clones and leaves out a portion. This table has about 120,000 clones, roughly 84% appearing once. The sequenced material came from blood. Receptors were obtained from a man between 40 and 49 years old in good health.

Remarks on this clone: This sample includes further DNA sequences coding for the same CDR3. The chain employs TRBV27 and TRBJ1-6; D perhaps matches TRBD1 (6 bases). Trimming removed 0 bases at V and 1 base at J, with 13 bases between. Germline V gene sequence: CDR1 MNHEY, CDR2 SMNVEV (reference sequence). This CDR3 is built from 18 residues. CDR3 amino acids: CASSLSGRGRSYNSPLHF. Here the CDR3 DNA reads TGTGCCAGCAGTTTATCAGGCAGGGGCCGTTCCTATAATTCACCCCTCCACTTT.

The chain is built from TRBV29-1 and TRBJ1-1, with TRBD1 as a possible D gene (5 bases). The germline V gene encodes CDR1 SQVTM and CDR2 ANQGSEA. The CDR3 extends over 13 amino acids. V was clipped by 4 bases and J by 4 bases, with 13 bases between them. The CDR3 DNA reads TGCAGCGTTGCCACCAGGGCCCCCACTGAAGCTTTCTTT. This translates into CSVATRAPTEAFF.

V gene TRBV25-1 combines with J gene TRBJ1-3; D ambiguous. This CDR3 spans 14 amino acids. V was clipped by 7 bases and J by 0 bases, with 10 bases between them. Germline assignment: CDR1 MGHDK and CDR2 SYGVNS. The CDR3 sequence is CASTQAGSGNTIYF. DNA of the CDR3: TGTGCCAGCACTCAGGCTGGCTCTGGAAACACCATATATTTT.

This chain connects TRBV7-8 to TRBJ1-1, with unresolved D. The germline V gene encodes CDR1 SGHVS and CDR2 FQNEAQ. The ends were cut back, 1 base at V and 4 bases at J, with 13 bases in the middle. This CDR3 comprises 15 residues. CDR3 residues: CASSLVSGVGTEAFF. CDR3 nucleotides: TGTGCCAGCAGCTTAGTATCGGGTGTAGGCACTGAAGCTTTCTTT.

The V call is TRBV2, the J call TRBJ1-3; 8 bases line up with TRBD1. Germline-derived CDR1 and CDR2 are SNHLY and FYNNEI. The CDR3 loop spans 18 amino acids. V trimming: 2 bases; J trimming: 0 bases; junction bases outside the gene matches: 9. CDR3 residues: CASSERGTGLYSGNTIYF. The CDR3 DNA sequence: TGTGCCAGCAGTGAAAGGGGGACAGGACTTTACTCTGGAAACACCATATATTTT.

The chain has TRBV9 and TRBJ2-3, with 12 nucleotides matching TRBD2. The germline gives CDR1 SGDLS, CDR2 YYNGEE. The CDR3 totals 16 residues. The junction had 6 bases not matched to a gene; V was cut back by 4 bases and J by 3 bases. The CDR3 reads CASSPGLAGRTDTQYF. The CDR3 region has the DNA TGTGCCAGCAGCCCCGGACTAGCGGGGAGGACAGATACGCAGTATTTT.

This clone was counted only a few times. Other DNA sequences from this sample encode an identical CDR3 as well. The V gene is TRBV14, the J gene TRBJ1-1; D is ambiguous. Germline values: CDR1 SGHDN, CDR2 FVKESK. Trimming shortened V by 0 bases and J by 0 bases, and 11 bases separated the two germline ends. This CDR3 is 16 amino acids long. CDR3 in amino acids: CASSQDLGRLNTEAFF. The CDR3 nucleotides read TGTGCCAGCAGCCAAGATTTAGGACGCTTGAACACTGAAGCTTTCTTT.

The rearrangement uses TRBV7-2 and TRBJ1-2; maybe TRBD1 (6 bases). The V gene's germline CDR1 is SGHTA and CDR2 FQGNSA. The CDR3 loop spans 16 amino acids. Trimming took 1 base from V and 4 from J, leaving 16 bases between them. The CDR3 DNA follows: TGTGCCAGCAGCTTAGACCTTTTCAGGGGAGGCTATGGCTACACCTTC. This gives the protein CASSLDLFRGGYGYTF.

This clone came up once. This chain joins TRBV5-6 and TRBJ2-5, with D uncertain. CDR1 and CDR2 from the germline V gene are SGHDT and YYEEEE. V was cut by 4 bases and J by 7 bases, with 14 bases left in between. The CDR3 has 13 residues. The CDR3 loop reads CASSLPAGRTQYF. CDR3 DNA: TGTGCCAGCAGCCTTCCGGCCGGGCGGACCCAGTACTTC. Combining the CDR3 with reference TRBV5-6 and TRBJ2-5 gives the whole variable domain DAGVTQSPTHLIKTRGQQVTLRCSPKSGHDTVSWYQQALGQGPQFIFQYYEEEERQRGNFPDRFSGHQFPNYSSELNVNALLLGDSALYLCASSLPAGRTQYFGPGTRLLVL.

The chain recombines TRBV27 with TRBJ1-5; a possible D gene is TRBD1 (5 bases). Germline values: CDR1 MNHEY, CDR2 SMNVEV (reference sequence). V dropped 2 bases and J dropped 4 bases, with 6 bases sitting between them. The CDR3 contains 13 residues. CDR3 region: CASSLKGNQPQHF. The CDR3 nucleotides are TGTGCCAGCAGTTTAAAGGGGAATCAGCCCCAGCATTTT.